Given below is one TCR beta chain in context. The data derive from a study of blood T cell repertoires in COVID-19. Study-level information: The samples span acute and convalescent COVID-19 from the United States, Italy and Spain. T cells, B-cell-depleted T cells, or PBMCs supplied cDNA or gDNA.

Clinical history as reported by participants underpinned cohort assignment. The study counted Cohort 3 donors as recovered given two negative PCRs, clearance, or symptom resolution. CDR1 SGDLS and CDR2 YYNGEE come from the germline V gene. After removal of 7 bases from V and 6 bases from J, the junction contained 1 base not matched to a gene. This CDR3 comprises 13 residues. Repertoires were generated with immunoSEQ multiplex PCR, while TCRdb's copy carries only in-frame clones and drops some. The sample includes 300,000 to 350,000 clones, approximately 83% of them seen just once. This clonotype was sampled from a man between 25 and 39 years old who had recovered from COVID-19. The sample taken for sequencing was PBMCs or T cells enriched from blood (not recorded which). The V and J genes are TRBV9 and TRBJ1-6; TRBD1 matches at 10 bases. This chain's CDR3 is CASRDRGNSPLHF. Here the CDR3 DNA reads TGTGCCAGCCGGGACAGGGGTAATTCACCCCTCCACTTT.